This paragraph reports one T cell receptor beta chain. Specified time point: patch test 1, 2 weeks after DPC sensitization. Described treatment: therapeutic diphenylcyclopropenone sensitization with weekly scalp DPC. This specimen comes from a study of human T cells and chemical hapten exposure. Overall study: On about 2 cm by about 2 cm of upper inner arm skin, sensitization was performed with 2% DPC. Patches with 0.01% DPC went on the upper back, and the tests were read at 6 days.

TCRdb independently ran MiXCR on the RACE reads; one entry per CDR3 protein. The sample carries around 150,000 distinct CDR3 sequences, around 13% recorded once. Trimming pared 0 bases from V and 1 base from J, leaving 9 bases between. This CDR3 is 14 amino acids long. Looked up from germline, CDR1 is DFQATT and CDR2 is SNEGSKA (reference sequence). The V gene is TRBV20-1, the J gene TRBJ1-2, with no clear D. The TCR was taken from a woman younger than 45 with alopecia areata. Some clones in this sample may be carry-over from other donors' samples. Here the sequenced sample was whole blood, taken in connection with sensitization to the hapten diphenylcyclopropenone (DPC). The chain's CDR3 is CSARDKGFNYGYTF. Here the CDR3 DNA reads TGCAGTGCTAGAGATAAAGGCTTTAACTATGGCTACACCTTC.